These 2 T cell receptor beta chains were all obtained from the same sample, sequenced in a study of blood T cell repertoires in COVID-19. Assay used: immunoSEQ multiplex PCR; TCRdb lists only in-frame clones, some missing. The data show about 220,000 clones, with 85% seen just once and 2% to 3% held by the top ten. The material sequenced was peripheral blood. These receptors were obtained from a woman in her 70s with COVID-19, enrolled during active disease.

The chain uses TRBV5-6 and TRBJ1-4; TRBD1 aligns across 7 bases. CDR3 length: 15 amino acids. J lost 0 bases, V lost 6 bases, and 5 bases had no gene match. CDR1 SGHDT and CDR2 YYEEEE come from the germline V gene. CDR3 coding DNA: TGTGCCAGCACCTTCGGGACAGCAACTAATGAAAAACTGTTTTTT. As protein: CASTFGTATNEKLFF.

The chain combines TRBV10-3 with TRBJ2-1; 7 bases fit TRBD2. Trimming removed 11 bases from V and 5 bases from J; junction bases left unmatched: 15. Per the germline V gene, CDR1 is ENHRY and CDR2 is SYGVKD. This CDR3 spans 15 amino acids. The CDR3 nucleotides are TGTGCCGCCGTAGCGGGCGGCCCCAGAAACAATGAGCAGTTCTTC. It codes for CAAVAGGPRNNEQFF.